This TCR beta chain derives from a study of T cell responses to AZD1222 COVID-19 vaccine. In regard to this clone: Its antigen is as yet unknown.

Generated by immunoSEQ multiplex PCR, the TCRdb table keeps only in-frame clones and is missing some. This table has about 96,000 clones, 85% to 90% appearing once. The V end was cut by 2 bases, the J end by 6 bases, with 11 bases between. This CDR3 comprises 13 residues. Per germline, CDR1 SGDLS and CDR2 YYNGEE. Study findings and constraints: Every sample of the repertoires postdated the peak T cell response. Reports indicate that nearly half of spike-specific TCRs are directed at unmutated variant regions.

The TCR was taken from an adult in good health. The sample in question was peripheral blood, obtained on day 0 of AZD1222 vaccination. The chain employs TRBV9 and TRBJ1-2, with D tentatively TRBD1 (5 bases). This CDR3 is CASSVSGRNGYTF. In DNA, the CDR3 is TGTGCCAGCAGCGTTTCAGGGAGGAATGGCTACACCTTC.